What follows are 22 T cell receptor beta chains derived from one specimen sequenced in a study of blood T cell repertoires in COVID-19. Libraries were prepared by immunoSEQ multiplex PCR; TCRdb keeps only in-frame clonotypes and omits some of them. The repertoire includes approximately 21,000 clones, 70% to 90% of them detected once, and 6% to 6.5% sits in the top ten. The sequencing input was peripheral blood. The source of these receptors is a woman older than 75 with active COVID-19.

This chain links TRBV10-3 with TRBJ2-2, with D possibly matching TRBD2 (6 bases). The germline V gene has CDR1 ENHRY and CDR2 SYGVKD. V lost 3 bases and J lost 0, with 14 bases in between. This CDR3 spans 17 amino acids. CDR3: CAISDPGGTANTGELFF. CDR3 DNA: TGTGCCATCAGTGATCCCGGCGGGACGGCGAACACCGGGGAGCTGTTTTTT.

The chain combines TRBV2 with TRBJ1-1; D is uncertain. Germline V CDR1 and CDR2: SNHLY, FYNNEI. Between the trimmed V and J ends, which lost 4 bases and 3 bases, there was a span of 9 bases. The CDR3 contains 13 residues. CDR3 nucleotide sequence: TGTGCCAGCAGTGCGAAGAGGGACACTGAAGCTTTCTTT. This codes for CASSAKRDTEAFF.

CDR3 protein: CASARAGGQGDTQYF. CDR3 bases: TGTGCCAGCGCTCGAGCGGGGGGGCAGGGAGATACGCAGTATTTT. This chain links TRBV2 with TRBJ2-3; 10 nucleotides line up with TRBD2. CDR3 length equals 15 residues. J lost 5 bases, V lost 8 bases, and 10 bases had no gene match. Germline lookup yields CDR1 SNHLY and CDR2 FYNNEI.

The V gene is TRBV4-1, the J gene TRBJ2-1; D is uncertain. The germline V gene encodes CDR1 MGHRA and CDR2 YSYEKL. The CDR3 totals 13 residues. Trimming removed 1 base from V and 7 bases from J, with 8 bases in between. The CDR3 sequence: CASSQGGGNEQFF. CDR3 nucleotide sequence: TGCGCCAGCAGCCAAGGAGGTGGGAATGAGCAGTTCTTC.

The gene calls are TRBV5-1 and TRBJ1-4; possibly TRBD1 for D (6 bases). The V end lost 4 bases, the J end lost 3 bases, and 13 bases lay between the germline ends. This CDR3 is 15 amino acids long. Germline V gives CDR1 SGHRS, CDR2 YFSETQ. Written as DNA, the CDR3 is TGCGCCAGCAGCGGAACAGGGCTATCTAATGAAAAACTGTTTTTT. Translation gives CASSGTGLSNEKLFF.

This clone was detected once. The V gene is TRBV7-2, the J gene TRBJ2-5; D uncertain. The germline V and J ends were trimmed by 2 bases and 5 bases, with 15 bases remaining between them. The CDR3 length is 15 residues. Germline V gives CDR1 SGHTA, CDR2 FQGNSA. Here the CDR3 DNA reads TGTGCCAGCAGCTTATTGGGCCACCAAAGGGAGACCCAGTACTTC. Residues: CASSLLGHQRETQYF.

This chain links TRBV4-1 with TRBJ1-3; the match to TRBD1 covers 8 bases. The CDR3 length is 17 residues. Germline V CDR1 and CDR2: MGHRA, YSYEKL. Trimming took 2 bases from V and 6 from J; bases not matched to a gene: 12. The CDR3 sequence: CASSQTVGTGIENTIYF. CDR3 coding DNA: TGCGCCAGCAGCCAAACAGTCGGGACAGGCATCGAAAACACCATATATTTT.

The gene calls are TRBV3-1 (or the pseudogene TRBV3-2) and TRBJ2-2, with D possibly TRBD2 on 5 matching bases. The CDR3 has 13 residues. The germline V and J ends were trimmed by 7 bases and 6 bases, with 12 bases remaining between them. Germline assignment: CDR1 LGHDT and CDR2 YNNKEL (reference sequence). The CDR3 sequence is CASTRSRAGELFF. CDR3 DNA sequence: TGTGCCAGCACCCGCTCGAGGGCCGGGGAGCTGTTTTTT.

The chain combines TRBV6-5 with TRBJ2-1; TRBD1 matches at 12 bases. Trimming took 2 bases from V and 7 from J; bases not matched to a gene: 3. CDR1 MNHEY and CDR2 SVGAGI come from the germline V gene. The CDR3 runs 15 residues. The CDR3 loop is CASSYGTGGLNEQFF. The CDR3 DNA is TGTGCCAGCAGTTACGGGACAGGGGGCTTAAATGAGCAGTTCTTC.

The chain combines TRBV10-2 with TRBJ2-1, with 8 positions matching TRBD2. V was clipped by 7 bases and J by 3 bases; unmatched bases: 8. The CDR3 is made up of 15 amino acids. CDR1 and CDR2 (germline): WSHSY, SAAADI. DNA of the CDR3: TGCGCCAGCACGATGGCGGGGGGTTTCTACAATGAGCAGTTCTTC. Its translation is CASTMAGGFYNEQFF.

V and J are TRBV15 and TRBJ2-7; 10 nucleotides align to TRBD1. J lost 1 base, V lost 5 bases, and 5 bases had no gene match. The CDR3 contains 15 residues. Germline CDR1 is LNHNV and CDR2 is YYDKDF (reference sequence). The CDR3 loop is CATSPGQGRSYEQYF. The CDR3 DNA follows: TGTGCCACCAGCCCGGGACAGGGGCGATCCTACGAGCAGTACTTC.

This chain links TRBV5-3 with TRBJ2-3; TRBD1 matches at 12 bases. TRBV5-3 has ORF status, its function being uncertain. V shed 2 bases, J shed 2 bases, and the junction held 9 bases outside the gene matches. This CDR3 is 18 amino acids long. The CDR3 DNA reads TGTGCCAGAAGCTTCGGGACAGGGGGCTGCCGTTACACAGATACGCAGTATTTT. This translates into CARSFGTGGCRYTDTQYF.

The rearrangement joins TRBV5-8 to TRBJ1-1; a possible D gene is TRBD1 (5 bases). The CDR3 extends over 16 amino acids. Trimming cost V 0 bases and J 1 base, with 13 bases left between them. Germline lookup yields CDR1 SGHTS and CDR2 YDEGEE. CDR3 sequence reads: CASSLDGRGANTEAFF. CDR3 coding DNA: TGTGCCAGCAGCTTGGATGGGAGGGGAGCGAACACTGAAGCTTTCTTT.

The chain is built from TRBV20-1 and TRBJ2-3; 8 nucleotides align to TRBD2. Germline V gene sequence: CDR1 DFQATT, CDR2 SNEGSKA (reference sequence). The CDR3 contains 11 residues. The CDR3 is CSAGGPDTQYF. DNA for the CDR3: TGCAGCGCGGGGGGCCCGGATACGCAGTATTTT.

The chain carries TRBV6-5 and TRBJ2-3, with D possibly TRBD2 on 6 matching bases. The CDR3 spans 14 residues. V was cut by 6 bases and J by 2 bases, with 12 bases left in between. Germline V lookup: CDR1 MNHEY, CDR2 SVGAGI. CDR3 DNA sequence: TGTGCCAGCAGCACCGTGGGACTCACAGATACGCAGTATTTT. It codes for CASSTVGLTDTQYF.

The rearrangement links TRBV9 to TRBJ1-2; a possible D gene is TRBD1 (5 bases). The CDR3 length is 13 residues. Germline V gene data show CDR1 as SGDLS and CDR2 as YYNGEE. Trimming took off 0 bases at V and 7 bases at J, with 10 bases between the two ends. The CDR3 protein is CASSVGQGGGYTF. CDR3 nucleotides: TGTGCCAGCAGCGTAGGTCAGGGTGGTGGCTACACCTTC. The complete variable domain, with remaining parts taken from reference TRBV9 and TRBJ1-2, reads DSGVTQTPKHLITATGQRVTLRCSPRSGDLSVYWYQQSLDQGLQFLIQYYNGEERAKGNILERFSAQQFPDLHSELNLSSLELGDSALYFCASSVGQGGGYTFGSGTRLTVV.

The genes are TRBV4-2 and TRBJ1-4; tentative D call: TRBD1 (5 bases). Germline loops: CDR1 LGHNA, CDR2 YNFKEQ. V was pared by 0 bases and J by 8 bases, with 13 bases between. This CDR3 has 15 residues. As DNA, the CDR3 is TGTGCCAGCAGCCAAGATCCCCGGGGGGGAGAAAAACTGTTTTTT. It encodes CASSQDPRGGEKLFF.

The chain is built from TRBV10-3 and TRBJ2-1, with D possibly matching TRBD1 (5 bases). This CDR3 is 15 amino acids long. Germline V CDR1 and CDR2: ENHRY, SYGVKD. V shed 5 bases and J shed 0 bases, with 11 bases lying between them. This CDR3 is CAISMTESSYNEQFF. The DNA for the CDR3 is TGTGCCATCAGTATGACAGAGAGCTCCTACAATGAGCAGTTCTTC.

V and J are TRBV9 and TRBJ2-3; 11 positions match TRBD2. The CDR3 runs to 16 residues. Germline values: CDR1 SGDLS, CDR2 YYNGEE. V lost 1 base and J lost 5; bases outside the gene matches: 6. The CDR3 DNA is TGTGCCAGCAGCGTACTAGCGGGGGGCCGGGAAGATACGCAGTATTTT. Encoded protein: CASSVLAGGREDTQYF.

The sample holds one count of this clone. The chain uses TRBV6-5 and TRBJ1-4; TRBD1 matches at 8 bases. V trimming: 7 bases; J trimming: 4 bases; junction bases outside the gene matches: 5. The CDR3 contains 14 residues. Germline V gene data show CDR1 as MNHEY and CDR2 as SVGAGI. The CDR3 spells CASTLTGGNEKLFF. The CDR3 DNA reads as TGTGCCAGCACGCTCACAGGGGGTAATGAAAAACTGTTTTTT.

The V and J genes are TRBV12-3 or TRBV12-4 and TRBJ1-3; the D is unclear. V was cut by 7 bases and J by 0 bases, with 7 bases left in between. The CDR3 runs 13 residues. The CDR3 protein is CASTLSSGNTIYF. In DNA form, the CDR3 reads TGTGCCAGCACCCTTAGCTCTGGAAACACCATATATTTT.

The CDR3 DNA is TGTGCCAGTAGGAGGTTGTTCGGATCACAGGGGACTCAGCCCCAGCATTTT. This translates into CASRRLFGSQGTQPQHF. The chain recombines TRBV19 with TRBJ1-5, with 7 bases lining up with TRBD1. The CDR3 length is 17 residues. With 6 bases clipped from V and 6 bases from J, the junction kept 17 bases outside the gene matches. Per germline, CDR1 LNHDA and CDR2 SQIVND (reference sequence).